Here is one T cell receptor (beta chain) with its context. One end of the junction is discordant with germline, which a read error may explain. This entry belongs to a study of blood T cells in healthy people across ages. The length of the CDR3 is 18 residues. Primers used in a second PCR of roughly 7 to 11 cycles were a sample-barcoded 5' primer and a J-beta primer mix. TCRdb passed the 5' RACE reads through MiXCR, listing each CDR3 protein once. The sample lists 800,000 to 950,000 distinct CDR3 sequences, roughly 34% occurring once. The sample comprised blood. The origin of this receptor is a man between 18 and 29 years old in good health. The V call is TRBV12-3 or TRBV12-4, the J call TRBJ2-3; TRBD2 agrees at 16 bases. CDR3 residues: CASSKGLAGGAGTDAQYF. The CDR3, as DNA: TGTGCCAGCAGTAAGGGACTAGCGGGGGGGGCTGGCACAGATGCGCAGTATTTT.